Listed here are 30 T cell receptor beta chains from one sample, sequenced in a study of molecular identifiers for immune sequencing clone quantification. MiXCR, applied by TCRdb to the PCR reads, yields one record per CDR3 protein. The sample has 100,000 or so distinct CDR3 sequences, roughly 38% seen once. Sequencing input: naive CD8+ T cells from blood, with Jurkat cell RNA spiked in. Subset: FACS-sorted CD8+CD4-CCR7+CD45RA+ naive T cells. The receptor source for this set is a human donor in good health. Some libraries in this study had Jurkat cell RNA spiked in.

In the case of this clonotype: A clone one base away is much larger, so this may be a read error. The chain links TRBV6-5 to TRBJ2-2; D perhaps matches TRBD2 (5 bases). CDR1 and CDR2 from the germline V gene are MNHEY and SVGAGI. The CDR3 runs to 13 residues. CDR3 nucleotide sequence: TGTGCCAGCAGTTACTCAAGCACCGGGGAGCTGTTATTT. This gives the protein CASSYSSTGELLF.

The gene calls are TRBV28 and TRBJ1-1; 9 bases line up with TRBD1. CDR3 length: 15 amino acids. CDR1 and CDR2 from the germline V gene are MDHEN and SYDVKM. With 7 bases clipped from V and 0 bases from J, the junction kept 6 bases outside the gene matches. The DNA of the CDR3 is TGTGCCAGCACTACCGACAGGGGGATGAACACTGAAGCTTTCTTT. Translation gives CASTTDRGMNTEAFF. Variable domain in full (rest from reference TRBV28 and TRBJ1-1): DVKVTQSSRYLVKRTGEKVFLECVQDMDHENMFWYRQDPGLGLRLIYFSYDVKMKEKGDIPEGYSVSREKKERFSLILESASTNQTSMYLCASTTDRGMNTEAFFGQGTRLTVV.

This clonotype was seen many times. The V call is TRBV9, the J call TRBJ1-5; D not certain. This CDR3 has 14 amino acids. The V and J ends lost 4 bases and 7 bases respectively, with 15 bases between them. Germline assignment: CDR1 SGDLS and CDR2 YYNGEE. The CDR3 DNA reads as TGTGCCAGCAGCCTCGGAGGCAATGGGCAGCCCCAGCATTTT. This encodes CASSLGGNGQPQHF.

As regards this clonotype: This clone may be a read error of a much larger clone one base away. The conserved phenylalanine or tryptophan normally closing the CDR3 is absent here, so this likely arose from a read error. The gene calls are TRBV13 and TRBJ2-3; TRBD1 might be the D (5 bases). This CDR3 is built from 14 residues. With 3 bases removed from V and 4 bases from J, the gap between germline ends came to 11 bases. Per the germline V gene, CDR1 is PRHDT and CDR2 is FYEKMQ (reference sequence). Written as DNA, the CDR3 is TGTGCCAGCAGCTTTCAGGGTTCCTCAGATACGCAGTATTCT. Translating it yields CASSFQGSSDTQYS.

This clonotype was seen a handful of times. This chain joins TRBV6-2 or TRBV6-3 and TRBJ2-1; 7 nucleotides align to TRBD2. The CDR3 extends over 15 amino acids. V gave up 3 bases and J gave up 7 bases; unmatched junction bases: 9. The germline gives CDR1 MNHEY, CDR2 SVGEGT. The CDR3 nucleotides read TGTGCCAGCAGTTATGTGGCGGGAGCGGGAAATGAGCAGTTCTTC. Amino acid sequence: CASSYVAGAGNEQFF.

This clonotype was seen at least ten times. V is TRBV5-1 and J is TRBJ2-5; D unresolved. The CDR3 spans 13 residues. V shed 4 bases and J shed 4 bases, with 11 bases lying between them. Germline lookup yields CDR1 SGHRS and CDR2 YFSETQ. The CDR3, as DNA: TGCGCCAGCAGCCCACCAATGGGAGAGACCCAGTACTTC. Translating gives CASSPPMGETQYF.

The CDR3 sequence: CASSAGTCGDTQYF. CDR3 DNA: TGTGCCAGCAGCGCCGGGACATGTGGAGATACGCAGTATTTT. V and J are TRBV9 and TRBJ2-3; D may be TRBD1 (6 bases). The CDR3 runs to 14 residues. CDR1 is SGDLS, CDR2 YYNGEE, per germline. With 3 bases removed from V and 5 bases from J, the gap between germline ends came to 13 bases.

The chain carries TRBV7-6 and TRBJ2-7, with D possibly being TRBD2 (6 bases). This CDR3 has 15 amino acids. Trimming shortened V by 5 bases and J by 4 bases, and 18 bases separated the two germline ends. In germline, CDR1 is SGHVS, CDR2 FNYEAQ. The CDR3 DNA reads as TGTGCCAGCAGCGTAAGTTTAAGCGGGTCTTACGAGCAGTACTTC. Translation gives CASSVSLSGSYEQYF.

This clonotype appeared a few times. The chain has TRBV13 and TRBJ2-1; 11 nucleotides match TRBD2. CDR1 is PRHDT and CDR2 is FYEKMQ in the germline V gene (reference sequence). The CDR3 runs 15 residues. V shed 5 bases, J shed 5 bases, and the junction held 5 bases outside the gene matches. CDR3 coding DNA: TGTGCCAGCAGCCAAGGACTAGCGGGCGACAATGAGCAGTTCTTC. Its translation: CASSQGLAGDNEQFF.

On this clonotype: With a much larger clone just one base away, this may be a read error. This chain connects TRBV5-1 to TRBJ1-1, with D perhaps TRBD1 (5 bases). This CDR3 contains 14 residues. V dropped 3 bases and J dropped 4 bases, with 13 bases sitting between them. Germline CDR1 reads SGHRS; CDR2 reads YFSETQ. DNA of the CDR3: TGCGCCAGCAGCTCGACAGCCATGAGCACTGAAGCTTTCTTT. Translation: CASSSTAMSTEAFF.

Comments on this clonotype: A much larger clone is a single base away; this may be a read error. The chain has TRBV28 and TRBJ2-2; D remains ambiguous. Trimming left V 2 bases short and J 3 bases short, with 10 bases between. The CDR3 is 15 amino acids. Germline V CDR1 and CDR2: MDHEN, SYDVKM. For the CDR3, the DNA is TGTGCCAGCAGTTTAGGAAAAGGGCACACCGGGGAGCTGTTTTTT. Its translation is CASSLGKGHTGELFF.

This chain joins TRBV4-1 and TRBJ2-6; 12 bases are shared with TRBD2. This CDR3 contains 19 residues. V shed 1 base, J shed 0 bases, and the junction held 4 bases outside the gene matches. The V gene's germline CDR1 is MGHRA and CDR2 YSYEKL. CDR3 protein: CASSQAGLAGPSGANVLTF. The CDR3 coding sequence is TGCGCCAGCAGCCAAGCGGGACTAGCGGGCCCCTCTGGGGCCAACGTCCTGACTTTC.

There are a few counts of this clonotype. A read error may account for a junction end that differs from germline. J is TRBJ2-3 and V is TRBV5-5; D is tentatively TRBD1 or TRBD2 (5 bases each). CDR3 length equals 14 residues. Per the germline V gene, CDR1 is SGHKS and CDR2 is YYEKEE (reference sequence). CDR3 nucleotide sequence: TGTGCCAGCTCCGGAGGTTATAGCACAGGTACGCAGTATTTT. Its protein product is CASSGGYSTGTQYF.

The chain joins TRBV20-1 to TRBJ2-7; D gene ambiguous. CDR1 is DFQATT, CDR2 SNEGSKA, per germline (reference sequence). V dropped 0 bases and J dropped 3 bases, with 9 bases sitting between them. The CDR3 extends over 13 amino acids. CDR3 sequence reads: CSARDPLGYEQYF. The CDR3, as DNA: TGCAGTGCTAGAGATCCGTTGGGCTACGAGCAGTACTTC.

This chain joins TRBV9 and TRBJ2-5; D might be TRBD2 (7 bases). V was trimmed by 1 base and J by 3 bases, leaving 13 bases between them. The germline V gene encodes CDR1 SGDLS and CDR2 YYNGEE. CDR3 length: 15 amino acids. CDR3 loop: CASSVWGAGEETQYF. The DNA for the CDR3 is TGTGCCAGCAGCGTATGGGGGGCGGGAGAAGAGACCCAGTACTTC.

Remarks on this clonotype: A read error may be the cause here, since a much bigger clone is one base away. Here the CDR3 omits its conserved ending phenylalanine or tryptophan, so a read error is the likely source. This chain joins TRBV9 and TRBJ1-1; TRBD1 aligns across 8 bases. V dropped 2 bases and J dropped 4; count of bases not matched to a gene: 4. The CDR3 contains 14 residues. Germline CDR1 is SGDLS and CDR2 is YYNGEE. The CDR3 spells CASSVTGDGTEAFY. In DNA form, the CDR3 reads TGTGCCAGCAGCGTGACAGGGGATGGCACTGAAGCTTTCTAT.

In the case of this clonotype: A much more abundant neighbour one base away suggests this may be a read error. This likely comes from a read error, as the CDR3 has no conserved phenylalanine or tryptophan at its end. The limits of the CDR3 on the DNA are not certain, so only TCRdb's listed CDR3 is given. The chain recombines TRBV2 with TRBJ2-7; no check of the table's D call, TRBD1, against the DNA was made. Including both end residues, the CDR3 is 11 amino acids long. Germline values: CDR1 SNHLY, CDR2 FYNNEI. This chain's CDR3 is CASSPGTGKYS.

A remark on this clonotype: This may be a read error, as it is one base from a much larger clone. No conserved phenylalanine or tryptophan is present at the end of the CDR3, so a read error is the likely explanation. The CDR3 sequence: CASSLVGGGGSGETQYC. CDR3 sequence (DNA): TGTGCCAGCAGCTTAGTCGGAGGAGGAGGCTCTGGGGAGACCCAGTACTGC. The gene calls are TRBV7-9 and TRBJ2-5, with a possible D match to TRBD2 (5 bases). From germline, CDR1 is SEHNR and CDR2 FQNEAQ (reference sequence). This CDR3 comprises 17 residues. Trimming shortened V by 1 base and J by 5 bases, and 20 bases separated the two germline ends.

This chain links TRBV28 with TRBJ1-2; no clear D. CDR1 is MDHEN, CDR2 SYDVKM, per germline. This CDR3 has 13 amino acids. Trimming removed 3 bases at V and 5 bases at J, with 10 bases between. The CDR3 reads CASSFGPTYGYTF. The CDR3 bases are TGTGCCAGCAGTTTTGGGCCTACTTATGGCTACACCTTC.

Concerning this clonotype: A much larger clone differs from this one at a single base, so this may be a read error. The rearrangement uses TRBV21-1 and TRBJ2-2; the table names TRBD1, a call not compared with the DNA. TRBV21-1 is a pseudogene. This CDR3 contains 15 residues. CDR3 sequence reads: CASSETGGRTGELIF. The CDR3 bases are TGTGCCAGCAGCGAAACAGGGGGAAGGACCGGGGAGCTGATTTTT.

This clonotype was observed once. CDR3 in amino acids: CASSTPTSGGKETQYF. As DNA, the CDR3 is TGTGCCAGCAGTACCCCGACTAGCGGGGGTAAAGAGACCCAGTACTTC. J is TRBJ2-5 and V is TRBV28, with 12 bases identical to TRBD2. J lost 3 bases, V lost 5 bases, and 7 bases had no gene match. CDR3 size: 16 residues. Looked up from germline, CDR1 is MDHEN and CDR2 is SYDVKM.

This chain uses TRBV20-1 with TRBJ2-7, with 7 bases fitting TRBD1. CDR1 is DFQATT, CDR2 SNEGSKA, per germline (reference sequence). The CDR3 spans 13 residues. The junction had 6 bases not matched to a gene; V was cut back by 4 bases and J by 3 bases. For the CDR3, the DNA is TGCAGTGCTATCGCGTGGGACAGCTACGAGCAGTACTTC. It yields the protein CSAIAWDSYEQYF.

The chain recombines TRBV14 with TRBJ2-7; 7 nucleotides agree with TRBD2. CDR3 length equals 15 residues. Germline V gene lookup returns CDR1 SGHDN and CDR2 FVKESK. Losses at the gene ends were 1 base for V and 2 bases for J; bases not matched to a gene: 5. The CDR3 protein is CASSQGAGRAYEQYF. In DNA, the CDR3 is TGTGCCAGCAGCCAAGGAGCGGGAAGAGCCTACGAGCAGTACTTC.

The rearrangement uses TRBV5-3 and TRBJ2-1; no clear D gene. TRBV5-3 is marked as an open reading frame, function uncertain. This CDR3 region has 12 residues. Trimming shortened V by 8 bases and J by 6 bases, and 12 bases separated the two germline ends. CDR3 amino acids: CASWIRGNEQFF. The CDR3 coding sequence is TGTGCCAGTTGGATAAGAGGCAATGAGCAGTTCTTC.

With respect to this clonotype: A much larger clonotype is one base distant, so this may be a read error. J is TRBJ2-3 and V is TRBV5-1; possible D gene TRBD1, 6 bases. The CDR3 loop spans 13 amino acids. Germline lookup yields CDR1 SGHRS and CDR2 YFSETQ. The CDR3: CASRLDSTDTQCF. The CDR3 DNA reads TGCGCCAGCAGATTGGACAGCACAGATACGCAGTGTTTT.

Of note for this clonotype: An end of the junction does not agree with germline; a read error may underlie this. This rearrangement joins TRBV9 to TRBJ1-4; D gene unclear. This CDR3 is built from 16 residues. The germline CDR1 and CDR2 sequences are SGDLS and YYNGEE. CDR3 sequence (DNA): TGTGCCAGCAGCGCCCAGAGCCGGGGTGGTAATGAAAATCTGTTTTTT. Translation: CASSAQSRGGNENLFF.

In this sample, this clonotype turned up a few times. CDR3 coding DNA: TGTGCCAGCAGTGATGGACAGGGATACACTGAAGCTTTCTTT. It specifies CASSDGQGYTEAFF. The chain uses TRBV25-1 and TRBJ1-1; 8 positions match TRBD1. The CDR3 length is 14 residues. Germline assignment: CDR1 MGHDK and CDR2 SYGVNS. The trim removed 3 bases at V and 3 bases at J, leaving 3 bases unmatched.

The CDR3 spells CASSFWTSGNEQFF. In DNA form, the CDR3 reads TGTGCCAGCAGTTTTTGGACTAGTGGCAATGAGCAGTTCTTC. The chain has TRBV27 and TRBJ2-1, with 7 positions matching TRBD2. The germline V gene has CDR1 MNHEY and CDR2 SMNVEV (reference sequence). This CDR3 contains 14 residues. Trimming at V came to 3 bases and at J to 6 bases, leaving 5 bases not matched to a gene.

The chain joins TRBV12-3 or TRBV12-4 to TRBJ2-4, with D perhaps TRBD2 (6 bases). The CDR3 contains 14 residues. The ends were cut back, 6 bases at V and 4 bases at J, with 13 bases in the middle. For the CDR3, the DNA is TGTGCCAGCAGCCGGGGGAGCGGGAAAAACATTCAGTACTTC. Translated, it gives CASSRGSGKNIQYF.

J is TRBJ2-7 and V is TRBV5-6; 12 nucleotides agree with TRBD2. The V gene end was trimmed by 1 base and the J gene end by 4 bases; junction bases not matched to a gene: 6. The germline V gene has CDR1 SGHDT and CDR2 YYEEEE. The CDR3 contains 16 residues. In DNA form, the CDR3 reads TGTGCCAGCAGCTTGTCGGCGGGACTAGCGGGTTACGAGCAGTACTTC. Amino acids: CASSLSAGLAGYEQYF.